The rows below give T cell receptor beta chains drawn from one sample of a study of CD8 T cells in Susac syndrome. TCRdb passed the immunoSEQ multiplex PCR reads through MiXCR, listing each CDR3 protein once. Found here are some 180,000 distinct CDR3 sequences, 85% to 95% of them singletons; the top ten hold 0.099%. Sequenced: CD4+ T cells from PBMCs. These receptors were obtained from a human donor with Susac syndrome. Both conserved end residues are part of each CDR3. A D gene is named only where the DNA matches it firmly. Not all rows give a size; the values are once, few, many and, for expanded clones, a class.

NA	TRBJ2-5	NA	TRBV7-9	CASSLPSQTQYF	TGTGCCAGCAGCCTCCCCAGCCAGACCCAGTACTTC
NA	TRBJ1-5	TRBD1	TRBV28	CASTSQGYSNQPQHF	TGTGCCAGCACCTCACAGGGGTATAGCAATCAGCCCCAGCATTTT
NA	TRBJ1-6	NA	TRBV5-1	CASSLIPANSPLHF	TGCGCCAGCAGCTTGATCCCAGCAAATTCACCCCTCCACTTT
NA	TRBJ1-5	NA	TRBV28	CASSFRVLSNQPQHF	TGTGCCAGCAGTTTTCGGGTCCTTAGCAATCAGCCCCAGCATTTT
NA	TRBJ2-1	NA	TRBV29-1	CSVEAGRLNEQFF	TGCAGCGTTGAGGCCGGGAGACTCAATGAGCAGTTCTTC
few	TRBJ2-5	NA	TRBV18	CASSLDVGQETQYF	TGTGCCAGCTCCTTGGACGTCGGCCAAGAGACCCAGTACTTC
NA	TRBJ1-2	NA	TRBV14	CASSQKGDRYYGYTF	TGTGCCAGCAGCCAAAAGGGGGACCGGTACTATGGCTACACCTTC
NA	TRBJ2-7	NA	TRBV7-2	CASSSQVGAGYEQYF	TGTGCCAGCAGCTCCCAAGTCGGAGCGGGCTACGAGCAGTACTTC
NA	TRBJ1-1	NA	TRBV29-1	CSVAASRYTEAFF	TGCAGCGTTGCGGCCAGTCGATACACTGAAGCTTTCTTT
NA	TRBJ1-2	NA	TRBV24-1	CATSDRYGGYGYTF	TGTGCCACCAGTGACCGCTACGGCGGGTATGGCTACACCTTC
NA	TRBJ2-3	TRBD2	TRBV29-1	CSVEDPGTSGADTQYF	TGCAGCGTTGAAGATCCTGGGACTAGCGGGGCAGATACGCAGTATTTT
NA	TRBJ1-1	NA	TRBV28	CASSSMGGIAEAFF	TGTGCCAGCAGTTCAATGGGGGGAATCGCTGAAGCTTTCTTT
NA	TRBJ1-5	NA	TRBV20-1	CSARDPADSNQPQHF	TGCAGTGCTAGAGATCCGGCGGATAGCAATCAGCCCCAGCATTTT
NA	TRBJ2-1	TRBD2	TRBV6-2/TRBV6-3	CASKTSGPYNEQFF	TGTGCCAGCAAGACTAGCGGTCCCTACAATGAGCAGTTCTTC
NA	TRBJ2-2	NA	TRBV20-1	CSATGPTQPGELFF	TGCAGTGCCACCGGGCCCACGCAACCCGGGGAGCTGTTTTTT
few	TRBJ1-1	NA	TRBV18	CASSQDSNTEAFF	TGTGCCAGCTCACAGGACAGTAACACTGAAGCTTTCTTT
NA	TRBJ1-5	NA	TRBV4-2	CASSQGRGAQGGNQPQHF	TGTGCCAGCAGCCAAGGTCGGGGGGCCCAGGGCGGCAATCAGCCCCAGCATTTT
NA	TRBJ1-2	NA	TRBV5-1	CASSPDTSGYTF	TGCGCCAGCAGCCCAGACACCAGCGGCTACACCTTC
NA	TRBJ2-1	NA	TRBV15	CATSRVGSGTYNEQFF	TGTGCCACCAGCAGAGTGGGGAGCGGAACCTACAATGAGCAGTTCTTC
NA	TRBJ2-1	TRBD2	TRBV20-1	CSARSLAGGTYEQFF	TGCAGTGCTAGGTCGCTAGCGGGAGGCACGTATGAGCAGTTCTTC
once	TRBJ1-1	TRBD1	TRBV2	CASSNRTGGNTEAFF	TGTGCCAGCAGTAATAGGACAGGTGGGAACACTGAAGCTTTCTTT
NA	TRBJ2-1	TRBD2	TRBV20-1	CSARAGRGYNEQFF	TGCAGTGCTAGAGCGGGGAGGGGATACAATGAGCAGTTCTTC
NA	TRBJ1-1	TRBD1	TRBV7-2	CASSLETGTTEAFF	TGTGCCAGCAGCTTAGAGACAGGGACCACTGAAGCTTTCTTT
NA	TRBJ1-2	TRBD1	TRBV29-1	CSVRDRSYGYTF	TGCAGCGTTCGGGACAGGAGCTATGGCTACACCTTC
once	TRBJ2-4	TRBD1	TRBV12-3/TRBV12-4	CASSPTGPKNIQYF	TGTGCCAGCAGCCCGACAGGGCCCAAAAACATTCAGTACTTC
NA	TRBJ2-1	TRBD2	TRBV18	CASSQLAGGPNEQFF	TGTGCCAGCTCGCAACTAGCGGGAGGGCCCAATGAGCAGTTCTTC
NA	TRBJ1-4	NA	TRBV7-2	CASSQRIAEKLFF	TGTGCCAGCAGCCAACGGATTGCTGAAAAACTGTTTTTT
NA	TRBJ2-7	NA	TRBV7-2	CASSQRVAYEQYF	TGTGCCAGCAGCCAGCGAGTAGCCTACGAGCAGTACTTC
NA	TRBJ1-1	NA	TRBV5-1	CASSLESQQRAFF	TGCGCCAGCAGCTTGGAGTCTCAGCAGAGAGCTTTCTTT
NA	TRBJ2-3	NA	TRBV3-1	CASSPLAADTQYF	TGTGCCAGCAGCCCCTTAGCCGCAGATACGCAGTATTTT
NA	TRBJ1-5	NA	TRBV28	CASSSGVGGPSNQPQHF	TGTGCCAGCAGTTCGGGGGTGGGGGGCCCAAGCAATCAGCCCCAGCATTTT
NA	TRBJ2-3	TRBD2	TRBV7-6	CASSLGVAGGTDTQYF	TGTGCCAGCAGCTTAGGGGTAGCGGGAGGCACAGATACGCAGTATTTT
once	TRBJ1-4	NA	TRBV2	CASSWGIDEKLFF	TGTGCCAGCTCATGGGGGATCGACGAAAAACTGTTTTTT
NA	TRBJ2-1	TRBD2	TRBV12-3/TRBV12-4	CASRWGLAEFF	TGTGCCAGCAGGTGGGGACTAGCGGAGTTCTTC
NA	TRBJ1-2	TRBD1	TRBV6-5	CASSYGARGYGYTF	TGTGCCAGCAGTTACGGGGCCAGGGGGTATGGCTACACCTTC
NA	TRBJ2-5	NA	TRBV28	CASRGVGQETQYF	TGTGCCAGCAGGGGGGTGGGCCAAGAGACCCAGTACTTC
NA	TRBJ1-1	NA	TRBV7-9	CASSSRYQGNTEAFF	TGTGCCAGCAGCAGCAGATATCAGGGTAACACTGAAGCTTTCTTT
once	TRBJ2-7	NA	TRBV9	CASSVRQFSYEQYF	TGTGCCAGCAGCGTAAGACAGTTCTCCTACGAGCAGTACTTC
NA	TRBJ2-3	TRBD2	TRBV7-2	CASSLGLAYDTQYF	TGTGCCAGCAGCTTGGGACTAGCGTACGATACGCAGTATTTT
NA	TRBJ1-1	NA	TRBV6-6	CASSYSHRNSEAFF	TGTGCCAGCAGTTACTCCCACAGAAACTCTGAAGCTTTCTTT
NA	TRBJ2-2	NA	TRBV11-2	CASSSLRLAYGELFF	TGTGCCAGCAGCTCCCTCCGGCTAGCGTACGGGGAGCTGTTTTTT
NA	TRBJ2-7	NA	TRBV28	CASSPGGAGFYEQYF	TGTGCCAGCAGTCCCGGCGGTGCGGGATTCTACGAGCAGTACTTC
NA	TRBJ1-1	NA	TRBV20-1	CHSPYFGRMNTEAFF	TGCCACTCCCCGTACTTTGGGAGAATGAACACTGAAGCTTTCTTT
NA	TRBJ1-1	TRBD1	TRBV12-3/TRBV12-4	CASRPGQGFEVTNTEAFF	TGTGCCAGCAGGCCGGGACAGGGTTTTGAGGTAACCAACACTGAAGCTTTCTTT
NA	TRBJ2-5	TRBD2	TRBV7-8	CASNPGLAGGQETQYF	TGTGCCAGCAACCCAGGACTAGCGGGGGGGCAAGAGACCCAGTACTTC
NA	TRBJ2-7	TRBD1	TRBV3-1	CASSPGQVRGYEQYF	TGTGCCAGCAGCCCCGGACAGGTCCGGGGATACGAGCAGTACTTC
NA	TRBJ2-3	TRBD2	TRBV3-1	CASSHRLAGDTDTQYF	TGTGCCAGCAGCCATCGGCTAGCGGGGGACACAGATACGCAGTATTTT
NA	TRBJ2-7	TRBD2	TRBV5-6	CASSLVVASGTYEQYF	TGTGCCAGCAGCTTGGTCGTGGCTAGCGGGACCTACGAGCAGTACTTC
NA	TRBJ2-3	TRBD2	TRBV20-1	CSASSRLAGGRADTQYF	TGCAGTGCTAGTTCCCGACTAGCGGGGGGGAGGGCAGATACGCAGTATTTT
NA	TRBJ1-1	NA	TRBV5-5	CASTRLLNTEAFF	TGTGCCAGCACCCGTCTTCTGAACACTGAAGCTTTCTTT
NA	TRBJ2-1	NA	TRBV20-1	CSARPDSGLREQFF	TGCAGTGCTAGACCGGACAGCGGGCTGAGGGAGCAGTTCTTC
NA	TRBJ1-2	TRBD1	TRBV6-2/TRBV6-3	CASSRDRESGYTF	TGTGCCAGCAGTCGGGACAGGGAAAGTGGCTACACCTTC
NA	TRBJ1-2	TRBD1	TRBV5-4	CASSLGGAVYGYTF	TGTGCCAGCAGCTTAGGGGGCGCGGTGTATGGCTACACCTTC
NA	TRBJ1-1	NA	TRBV28	CASSFGGGSTEAFF	TGTGCCAGCAGTTTTGGGGGAGGCAGCACTGAAGCTTTCTTT
NA	TRBJ2-1	TRBD2	TRBV20-1	CSADPLAGNEQFF	TGCAGTGCCGACCCGCTAGCGGGAAATGAGCAGTTCTTC
once	TRBJ2-7	TRBD2	TRBV28	CASSLRGVYEQYF	TGTGCCAGCAGTTTGCGGGGGGTCTACGAGCAGTACTTC
NA	TRBJ2-7	TRBD1	TRBV25-1	CASGDRDEQYF	TGTGCCAGCGGGGACAGGGACGAGCAGTACTTC
NA	TRBJ1-1	NA	TRBV23-1	CASSQWVRPWPYTEAFF	TGCGCCAGCAGTCAATGGGTCCGGCCATGGCCTTACACTGAAGCTTTCTTT
once	TRBJ2-2	NA	TRBV2	CASRGTWGNTGELFF	TGTGCCAGCAGGGGGACATGGGGGAACACCGGGGAGCTGTTTTTT
NA	TRBJ2-5	NA	TRBV7-8	CASSSSVARGGKETQYF	TGTGCCAGCAGCTCAAGTGTGGCTAGGGGGGGTAAAGAGACCCAGTACTTC